Here is one T cell receptor beta chain with its context. Participant reports of clinical history set cohort assignment. This specimen belongs to a study of blood T cell repertoires in COVID-19. Study as a whole: Sample material is recorded as cDNA or gDNA derived from T cells, B-cell-depleted T cells, or PBMCs.

Clones were sequenced by immunoSEQ multiplex PCR, and TCRdb holds only the in-frame ones, with some missing. The data contain a few hundred thousand clones, less than 90% of them singletons. The sequence came from a woman aged 25 to 45 who had been exposed to COVID-19. Material for sequencing was PBMCs or T cells enriched from blood (not recorded which).

CDR3 in DNA: TGTGCCAGCAGTAGGACAGGGGAAAATCAGCCCCAGCATTTT. It yields the protein CASSRTGENQPQHF. V gene TRBV7-9 combines with J gene TRBJ1-5; 9 bases fit TRBD1. This CDR3 is 14 amino acids long. J was trimmed by 4 bases and V by 6 bases; bases with no gene match: 4. Germline V gene lookup returns CDR1 SEHNR and CDR2 FQNEAQ (reference sequence).